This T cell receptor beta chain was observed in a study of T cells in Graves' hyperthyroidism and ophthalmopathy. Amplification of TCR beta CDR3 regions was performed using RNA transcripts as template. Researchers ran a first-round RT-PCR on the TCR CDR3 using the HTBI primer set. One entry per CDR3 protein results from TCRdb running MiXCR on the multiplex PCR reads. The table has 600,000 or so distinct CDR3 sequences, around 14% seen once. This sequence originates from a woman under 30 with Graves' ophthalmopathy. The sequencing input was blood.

CDR3 loop: CASNRQGNNQPQHF. The CDR3 coding sequence is TGTGCCAGCAATCGACAGGGTAACAATCAGCCCCAGCATTTT. The rearrangement joins TRBV2 to TRBJ1-5; TRBD1 agrees at 7 bases. After removal of 7 bases from V and 3 bases from J, the junction contained 6 bases not matched to a gene. Germline values: CDR1 SNHLY, CDR2 FYNNEI. This CDR3 region has 14 residues. Using reference TRBV2 and TRBJ1-5 for the parts outside the CDR3, the full variable domain is EPEVTQTPSHQVTQMGQEVILRCVPISNHLYFYWYRQILGQKVEFLVSFYNNEISEKSEIFDDQFSVERPDGSNFTLKIRSTKLEDSAMYFCASNRQGNNQPQHFGDGTRLSIL.